The sample holds a few counts of the clone carrying this TCR beta chain. The germline V and J ends were trimmed by 0 bases and 7 bases, with 12 bases remaining between them. Germline lookup yields CDR1 LGHNA and CDR2 YSLEER. This CDR3 region has 14 residues. The data are from a study of graft-versus-host responses after intestinal transplantation. Study at large: Every recipient underwent anti-thymocyte globulin induction, then tacrolimus and steroids for around three years.

Data came from immunoSEQ multiplex PCR; TCRdb stores just in-frame clones and leaves some out. The table has over 2,000 clones, 29% seen once. Roughly 200,000 CFSE-labeled responder cells were plated with roughly 200,000 irradiated, violet-dye-labeled stimulator cells. This sequence joins TRBV4-3 and TRBJ1-1, with D maybe TRBD1 (5 bases). The source material was alloreactive CD8+ T cells from a mixed lymphocyte reaction culture, sampled before transplantation. Stated subset: CFSE-low proliferating T cells sorted from roughly six-day pre-transplant mixed lymphocyte reaction (GvH or HvG direction). The receptor was derived from a human patient who was an organ donor for intestinal transplantation. The CDR3 region has the DNA TGCGCCAGCAGCCAAGACAGGGATTCATTTGAAGCTTTCTTT. Translating it yields CASSQDRDSFEAFF.